This T cell receptor (beta chain) was captured by sequencing in a study of OX40 agonist ivuxolimab in advanced cancers. On the study more broadly: The dose-escalation cohort had hepatocellular carcinoma, melanoma, renal cell or head and neck cancer. The group had a mean age of around 60 years, ranged from 23 to 79, and was 80% to 85% male. General study points: Nonresponders included some who also had low normalized T-cell clonal expansion.

The length of the CDR3 is 17 residues. V gave up 6 bases and J gave up 0 bases, with 15 bases separating them. The germline gives CDR1 MDHEN, CDR2 SYDVKM. As for this clone: The antigen is not known.

Repertoires were generated with immunoSEQ multiplex PCR, while TCRdb's copy carries only in-frame clones and drops some. The sample has about 91,000 clones, approximately 81% seen once. The V gene is TRBV28, the J gene TRBJ2-6, with D perhaps given as TRBD1 or TRBD2 (5 bases each). The sequencing here drew on CD4+ or CD8+ T cells sorted from blood, taken in a trial of the OX40 agonist ivuxolimab. This TCR was sampled from an adult with an advanced solid tumor such as melanoma, head and neck, liver or kidney cancer. For the CDR3, the DNA is TGTGCCAGCAGCCGGGGACGGGTGTTCTCTGGGGCCAACGTCCTGACTTTC. Its protein is CASSRGRVFSGANVLTF. Supplemented by reference TRBV28 and TRBJ2-6, the full variable domain reads DVKVTQSSRYLVKRTGEKVFLECVQDMDHENMFWYRQDPGLGLRLIYFSYDVKMKEKGDIPEGYSVSREKKERFSLILESASTNQTSMYLCASSRGRVFSGANVLTFGAGSRLTVL.